One sample yielded the 22 T cell receptor beta chains listed below, sequenced in a study of shared clonotypes between healthy human individuals. The protocol was immunoSEQ multiplex PCR, while the TCRdb copy is restricted to in-frame clones and leaves out a portion. The data contain roughly 2.2 million clones, over 85% of them seen just once; the ten biggest clones take up 0.39%. Sample: naive CD4+ T cells from PBMCs. Indicated subset: CD45RA+ positively selected. The receptor set was obtained from a man between 18 and 29 years old in good health. Some clones in this sample may be carry-over from other donors' samples.

The rearrangement joins TRBV5-5 to TRBJ2-1, with a weak D call TRBD2 (5 bases). The CDR3 loop spans 13 amino acids. CDR1 and CDR2 (germline): SGHKS, YYEKEE (reference sequence). The V end was cut by 1 base, the J end by 6 bases, with 8 bases between. CDR3 residues: CASSLIGGNEQFF. The CDR3 nucleotides are TGTGCCAGCAGCTTGATAGGAGGCAATGAGCAGTTCTTC.

This chain connects TRBV7-2 to TRBJ1-3; D call uncertain. CDR1 and CDR2 (germline): SGHTA, FQGNSA. The ends were cut back, 2 bases at V and 0 bases at J, with 11 bases in the middle. The CDR3 totals 16 residues. The DNA for the CDR3 is TGTGCCAGCAGCTTATCGGCCCGCAACTCTGGAAACACCATATATTTT. It specifies CASSLSARNSGNTIYF.

This chain uses TRBV5-5 with TRBJ1-5, with D perhaps matching TRBD1 (5 bases). V lost 4 bases to trimming and J lost 4 bases, with 15 bases between them. This CDR3 has 15 residues. CDR1 is SGHKS, CDR2 YYEKEE, per germline (reference sequence). The DNA for the CDR3 is TGTGCCAGCAGCATAATAACGGGGGAAAATCAGCCCCAGCATTTT. Its protein product is CASSIITGENQPQHF.

V usage is TRBV4-2 and J usage is TRBJ2-2, with D maybe TRBD2 (6 bases). The V and J ends lost 3 bases and 5 bases respectively, with 16 bases between them. The CDR3 has 16 residues. Germline V gene lookup returns CDR1 LGHNA and CDR2 YNFKEQ. The CDR3 loop reads CASSHQSGSGTGELFF. The CDR3 DNA follows: TGTGCCAGCAGCCACCAAAGCGGGTCAGGTACCGGGGAGCTGTTTTTT.

The V and J genes are TRBV6-6 and TRBJ1-5; TRBD1 is a possible D gene (6 bases). The V gene lost 5 bases and the J gene lost 3 bases, with 14 bases spanning the gap. The CDR3 is 15 residues long. Germline CDR1 and CDR2: MNHNY and SVGAGI (reference sequence). CDR3 nucleotides: TGTGCCAGCAGTCAAACAGGGAGAGTCAATCAGCCCCAGCATTTT. Its translation: CASSQTGRVNQPQHF.

Remarks on this clone: A junction end diverges from the germline sequence, so it may reflect a read error. The chain recombines TRBV30 with TRBJ1-1; no clear D gene. This CDR3 has 12 amino acids. Germline CDR1 is GTSNPN and CDR2 is SVGIG (reference sequence). In DNA, the CDR3 is TGTGCCTGGAGTCTGAGCAACATTGAAGCTTTCTTT. It is translated as CAWSLSNIEAFF.

V is TRBV28 and J is TRBJ2-5; either TRBD1 or TRBD2 may fit D (6 bases each). CDR3 size: 16 residues. The V gene's germline CDR1 is MDHEN and CDR2 SYDVKM. Between the trimmed V and J ends, which lost 3 bases and 2 bases, there was a span of 16 bases. CDR3 region: CASSFVGRRGQETQYF. CDR3 in DNA: TGTGCCAGCAGTTTTGTGGGGCGGAGGGGGCAAGAGACCCAGTACTTC.

The chain links TRBV2 to TRBJ1-4, with 8 nucleotides matching TRBD1. Germline trimming cut 5 bases from V and 3 bases from J; bases unmatched to any gene: 5. The germline gives CDR1 SNHLY, CDR2 FYNNEI. The CDR3 covers 15 residues. The CDR3 DNA reads TGTGCCAGCAGTACCAGGACAGGGCCTAATGAAAAACTGTTTTTT. Translated, it gives CASSTRTGPNEKLFF.

As concerns this clone: At the DNA level, this CDR3 is encoded by other sequences in the same sample as well. The V call is TRBV7-2, the J call TRBJ1-5, with 8 bases fitting TRBD1. Trimming cost V 1 base and J 7 bases; bases outside gene matches: 3. Germline CDR1 and CDR2: SGHTA and FQGNSA. The length of the CDR3 is 14 residues. Here the CDR3 reads CASSLDRGDQPQHF. The CDR3 nucleotides read TGTGCCAGCAGCTTAGACAGGGGGGACCAGCCCCAGCATTTT.

The CDR3 spells CASSLGDLDTQYF. CDR3 DNA sequence: TGTGCCAGCAGCTTAGGGGACTTGGATACGCAGTATTTT. This rearrangement joins TRBV7-9 to TRBJ2-3, with TRBD2 as a possible D gene (6 bases). CDR3 length: 13 residues. Trimming stripped 1 base from V and 6 bases from J, with 8 bases between. The germline V gene has CDR1 SEHNR and CDR2 FQNEAQ (reference sequence).

The chain uses TRBV7-6 and TRBJ2-1; D not certain. This CDR3 has 13 amino acids. The V end lost 1 base, the J end lost 4 bases, and 5 bases lay between the germline ends. CDR1 is SGHVS and CDR2 is FNYEAQ in the germline V gene. DNA for the CDR3: TGTGCCAGCAGCTTAGGGCAGTACAATGAGCAGTTCTTC. Translation: CASSLGQYNEQFF.

To note about this clone: The sample holds other DNA sequences that translate to the same CDR3. The chain employs TRBV6-5 and TRBJ2-3, with D unclear. V was pared by 0 bases and J by 0 bases, with 4 bases between. This CDR3 has 14 residues. Germline V CDR1 and CDR2: MNHEY, SVGAGI. CDR3 sequence (DNA): TGTGCCAGCAGTTACTCTTACAGCACAGATACGCAGTATTTT. This gives the protein CASSYSYSTDTQYF.

The CDR3 nucleotides are TGTGCCTGGATTAACACCAACACAGATACGCAGTATTTT. Translated: CAWINTNTDTQYF. This chain links TRBV30 with TRBJ2-3, with no clear D. Germline V gene data show CDR1 as GTSNPN and CDR2 as SVGIG (reference sequence). V lost 4 bases and J lost 2, with 10 bases in between. This CDR3 contains 13 residues.

The CDR3 DNA reads as TGTGCCAGCAGCCAACAGTTACCGGGACAGATAAGCAATGAGCAGTTCTTC. It translates to CASSQQLPGQISNEQFF. The genes are TRBV4-2 and TRBJ2-1; 7 nucleotides match TRBD1. The trim removed 2 bases at V and 6 bases at J, leaving 13 bases unmatched. Germline V gene data show CDR1 as LGHNA and CDR2 as YNFKEQ. The CDR3 runs to 17 residues.

The rearrangement links TRBV15 to TRBJ1-1; weak D call: TRBD1 (5 bases). CDR3 length: 13 residues. Trimming took 6 bases from V and 4 from J, leaving 12 bases between them. Per germline, CDR1 LNHNV and CDR2 YYDKDF (reference sequence). DNA for the CDR3: TGTGCCACCAGAGACAGTGGTTTCACTGAAGCTTTCTTT. Translation: CATRDSGFTEAFF.

The rearrangement links TRBV2 to TRBJ1-2, with D uncertain. The CDR3 extends over 13 amino acids. With 6 bases removed from V and 1 base from J, the gap between germline ends came to 9 bases. CDR1 is SNHLY and CDR2 is FYNNEI in the germline V gene. CDR3 protein: CASRVALNYGYTF. Here the CDR3 DNA reads TGTGCCAGCAGAGTGGCCCTTAACTATGGCTACACCTTC. Together with reference TRBV2 and TRBJ1-2, the CDR3 gives the full variable domain: EPEVTQTPSHQVTQMGQEVILRCVPISNHLYFYWYRQILGQKVEFLVSFYNNEISEKSEIFDDQFSVERPDGSNFTLKIRSTKLEDSAMYFCASRVALNYGYTFGSGTRLTVV.

The chain is built from TRBV7-3 and TRBJ2-2; TRBD2 matches 9 bases. J lost 7 bases, V lost 0 bases, and 3 bases had no gene match. The CDR3 is 15 amino acids. Germline CDR1 reads SGHTA; CDR2 reads FQGTGA. The CDR3 loop is CASSLTSGRYGELFF. Here the CDR3 DNA reads TGTGCCAGCAGCTTAACTAGCGGGAGATACGGGGAGCTGTTTTTT. The full variable domain, in which reference TRBV7-3 and TRBJ2-2 provide the parts outside the CDR3, is GAGVSQTPSNKVTEKGKYVELRCDPISGHTALYWYRQSLGQGPEFLIYFQGTGAADDSGLPNDRFFAVRPEGSVSTLKIQRTERGDSAVYLCASSLTSGRYGELFFGEGSRLTVL.

This chain connects TRBV28 to TRBJ2-1, with no clear D. Trimming removed 5 bases at V and 6 bases at J, with 14 bases between. CDR1 and CDR2 from the germline V gene are MDHEN and SYDVKM. The CDR3 has 14 amino acids. In DNA, the CDR3 is TGTGCCAGCAGTATACCCGGAGTTATCAATGAGCAGTTCTTC. Amino acid sequence: CASSIPGVINEQFF.

This chain uses TRBV28 with TRBJ1-1, with no clear D. V dropped 9 bases and J dropped 4 bases, with 15 bases sitting between them. The CDR3 runs 13 residues. The V gene's germline CDR1 is MDHEN and CDR2 SYDVKM. CDR3 in amino acids: CASLSGWGTEAFF. The CDR3 DNA sequence: TGTGCCAGTCTCTCGGGGTGGGGCACTGAAGCTTTCTTT.

V gene TRBV5-1 combines with J gene TRBJ2-5; either TRBD1 or TRBD2 may supply D (6 bases each). CDR3 size: 15 residues. The ends were cut back, 7 bases at V and 0 bases at J, with 16 bases in the middle. CDR1 and CDR2 from the germline V gene are SGHRS and YFSETQ. The chain's CDR3 is CASAAGGTYQETQYF. The DNA of the CDR3 is TGCGCCAGCGCCGCCGGGGGCACGTACCAAGAGACCCAGTACTTC. Full variable domain (outside the CDR3, taken from reference TRBV5-1 and TRBJ2-5): KAGVTQTPRYLIKTRGQQVTLSCSPISGHRSVSWYQQTPGQGLQFLFEYFSETQRNKGNFPGRFSGRQFSNSRSEMNVSTLELGDSALYLCASAAGGTYQETQYFGPGTRLLVL.

CDR3 in DNA: TGTGCCAGCAGCCTCAAACGAGGCCCAAAAGAGACCCAGTACTTC. This codes for CASSLKRGPKETQYF. The V gene is TRBV4-2, the J gene TRBJ2-5; D not certain. Germline CDR1 is LGHNA and CDR2 is YNFKEQ. The length of the CDR3 is 15 residues. V gave up 4 bases and J gave up 3 bases, with 15 bases separating them.

A note on this clone: The same CDR3 also results from other DNA sequences found in this sample. The chain joins TRBV5-1 to TRBJ2-7; 8 nucleotides agree with TRBD2. V gave up 2 bases and J gave up 0 bases; unmatched junction bases: 1. This CDR3 is 14 amino acids long. Per the germline V gene, CDR1 is SGHRS and CDR2 is YFSETQ. CDR3 residues: CASSFAGGSYEQYF. The CDR3 coding sequence is TGCGCCAGCAGCTTTGCGGGAGGCTCCTACGAGCAGTACTTC.